This T cell receptor (beta chain) is from a study of blood T cells in healthy people across ages. From germline, CDR1 is LGHNA and CDR2 YSLEER. Trimming stripped 1 base from V and 6 bases from J, with 10 bases between. The CDR3 runs to 15 residues. Every donor provided around 10 milliliters of peripheral blood. For this clonotype: Its antigen remains unidentified.

Primed by a sample-barcoded 5' primer and a J-beta primer mix, a second PCR proceeded for roughly 7 to 12 cycles. TCRdb called the 5' RACE reads again in MiXCR, with one record for every CDR3 protein. The sample carries over 1,500,000 distinct CDR3 sequences, about 50% recorded once. General study results and limits: It was found that TCR beta diversity correlated strongly with the percentage of naive T cells. The CMV status of each donor remained undetermined, and this could have confounded shifts in expanded clonotypes. Fewer expanded clones and more diversity marked long-lived versus aged donors.

The V and J genes are TRBV4-3 and TRBJ1-6; D ambiguous. Sequencing was done on a sample of blood. The receptor was derived from a middle-aged woman in good health. The CDR3 sequence: CASSQGQRVNSPLHF. The CDR3 bases are TGCGCCAGCAGCCAAGGGCAGAGAGTTAATTCACCCCTCCACTTT.